The sequence of this TCR beta chain was determined in a study of T cells in Graves' hyperthyroidism and ophthalmopathy. CDR3 length: 13 residues. Germline CDR1 DFQATT, CDR2 SNEGSKA (reference sequence). J gave up 5 bases and V 5 bases, and 4 bases lay outside the gene matches. Amplification yielded TCR beta CDR3 regions, with RNA transcripts as the source. First-round RT-PCR with HTBI primers amplified the TCR CDR3 region. TCRdb reanalysed the multiplex PCR reads using MiXCR and keeps one entry per CDR3 protein. The data show hundreds of thousands of distinct CDR3 sequences, roughly 15% seen once. This clonotype was observed at least ten times. PBMCs came from more than 9.5 ml fresh peripheral blood.

This sequence originates from a woman aged 55-70 years with Graves' ophthalmopathy. Specimen: blood. The gene calls are TRBV20-1 and TRBJ2-5, with 11 bases lining up with TRBD1. The CDR3 nucleotides are TGCAGTGCTCCGGGACAGGGGGTGGAGACCCAGTACTTC. Translated: CSAPGQGVETQYF.